One sample yielded the 27 T cell receptor beta chains listed below, sequenced in a study of cytotoxic CD8 clonotypes in ibrutinib-treated CLL. The assay was immunoSEQ multiplex PCR, and TCRdb's table has in-frame clones only and misses some. The sample contains 100,000 to 150,000 clones, approximately 83% of which appear only once. This specimen consisted of PBMCs, obtained after 24 months of ibrutinib treatment. All receptors derive from a human donor with chronic lymphocytic leukemia.

This rearrangement joins TRBV29-1 to TRBJ2-7; 9 nucleotides match TRBD2. The CDR3 runs to 14 residues. V trimming: 0 bases; J trimming: 3 bases; junction bases outside the gene matches: 3. Germline-derived CDR1 and CDR2 are SQVTM and ANQGSEA. The CDR3 protein is CSVEEREGGYEQYF. In DNA form, the CDR3 reads TGCAGCGTTGAAGAGCGGGAGGGTGGCTACGAGCAGTACTTC.

The chain recombines TRBV19 with TRBJ2-7, with no clear D. The CDR3 has 15 amino acids. Trimming pared 1 base from V and 2 bases from J, leaving 12 bases between. CDR1 is LNHDA and CDR2 is SQIVND in the germline V gene (reference sequence). In nucleotides, the CDR3 is TGTGCCAGTAGTATAGGTGCGCACATACCCTACGAGCAGTACTTC. Amino acids: CASSIGAHIPYEQYF.

V gene TRBV4-1 combines with J gene TRBJ1-2; D uncertain. Trimming pared 0 bases from V and 7 bases from J, leaving 9 bases between. Germline V lookup: CDR1 MGHRA, CDR2 YSYEKL. CDR3 length: 13 residues. For the CDR3, the DNA is TGCGCCAGCAGCCAAGAAATGCGGGTTGGCTACACCTTC. Its protein is CASSQEMRVGYTF.

The V gene is TRBV18, the J gene TRBJ2-5; either TRBD1 or TRBD2 may supply D (5 bases each). Between the trimmed V and J ends, which lost 3 bases and 3 bases, there was a span of 8 bases. Looked up from germline, CDR1 is KGHSH and CDR2 is LQKENI. This CDR3 spans 13 amino acids. The CDR3 nucleotides read TGTGCCAGCTCACCGGGGACGGAAGAGACCCAGTACTTC. This sequence encodes CASSPGTEETQYF.

The chain links TRBV6-1 to TRBJ2-1; D possibly corresponds to TRBD2 (6 bases). Trimming removed 2 bases from V and 4 bases from J, with 9 bases in between. Per germline, CDR1 MNHNS and CDR2 SASEGT. The CDR3 has 14 residues. DNA for the CDR3: TGTGCCAGCAGTGAACAAGGAGGGTACAATGAGCAGTTCTTC. This encodes CASSEQGGYNEQFF.

The chain recombines TRBV29-1 with TRBJ2-5, with D unclear. The assigned J gene may be wrong: the sequence end matches TRBJ2-7 better. The CDR3 covers 14 residues. Germline-derived CDR1 and CDR2 are SQVTM and ANQGSEA. The DNA for the CDR3 is TGCAGCGTTGCTTGGAAGTTTAGGTCCTACGAGCAGTACTTC. This encodes CSVAWKFRSYEQYF.

The chain links TRBV28 to TRBJ2-3; TRBD2 matches 7 bases. V trimming: 6 bases; J trimming: 5 bases; junction bases outside the gene matches: 5. The germline V gene has CDR1 MDHEN and CDR2 SYDVKM. This CDR3 is 13 amino acids long. As DNA, the CDR3 is TGTGCCAGCAGGATTTCGGGGGGAGATACGCAGTATTTT. It codes for CASRISGGDTQYF. The complete variable domain, with remaining parts taken from reference TRBV28 and TRBJ2-3, reads DVKVTQSSRYLVKRTGEKVFLECVQDMDHENMFWYRQDPGLGLRLIYFSYDVKMKEKGDIPEGYSVSREKKERFSLILESASTNQTSMYLCASRISGGDTQYFGPGTRLTVL.

This clone was counted once. The chain has TRBV11-1 and TRBJ2-5; tentatively, D is TRBD1 (6 bases). Trimming removed 5 bases at V and 1 base at J, with 14 bases between. The CDR3 consists of 15 residues. Germline V CDR1 and CDR2: SGHAT, FQDESV (reference sequence). The CDR3 bases are TGTGCCAGCAGCCAATGGACAGACCCCCAAGAGACCCAGTACTTC. Translating it yields CASSQWTDPQETQYF.

The chain is built from TRBV25-1 and TRBJ1-2; D might be TRBD1 (6 bases). Germline CDR1 MGHDK, CDR2 SYGVNS. Trimming removed 4 bases from V and 2 bases from J, with 14 bases in between. The CDR3 consists of 15 residues. The CDR3 DNA sequence: TGTGCCAGCAGTGGAGGGGGGGACACAAACTATGGCTACACCTTC. Its translation is CASSGGGDTNYGYTF.

The chain uses TRBV27 and TRBJ2-3, with D possibly TRBD1 on 6 matching bases. The CDR3 is 23 amino acids. Looked up from germline, CDR1 is MNHEY and CDR2 is SMNVEV (reference sequence). Trimming left V 6 bases short and J 0 bases short, with 37 bases between. Written as DNA, the CDR3 is TGTGCCAGCAGCCGCCCCACTGGGACCCAGACAGGTTCCTACCGTGCTAGCACAGATACGCAGTATTTT. Translation gives CASSRPTGTQTGSYRASTDTQYF.

The chain combines TRBV19 with TRBJ1-2; TRBD1 might be the D (5 bases). The V end was cut by 2 bases, the J end by 3 bases, with 13 bases between. This CDR3 is 15 amino acids long. Germline V gene sequence: CDR1 LNHDA, CDR2 SQIVND (reference sequence). CDR3 in amino acids: CASSIPGRRHYGYTF. The CDR3 DNA sequence: TGTGCCAGTAGTATACCGGGACGGAGGCACTATGGCTACACCTTC.

This chain links TRBV15 with TRBJ2-3, with D maybe TRBD1 (6 bases). Germline loops: CDR1 LNHNV, CDR2 YYDKDF (reference sequence). This CDR3 contains 18 residues. The V end was cut by 0 bases, the J end by 0 bases, with 16 bases between. For the CDR3, the DNA is TGTGCCACCAGCAGAGATTACCCCAAGGGGGTGAGCACAGATACGCAGTATTTT. Protein product: CATSRDYPKGVSTDTQYF.

This rearrangement joins TRBV27 to TRBJ1-2; maybe TRBD1 (6 bases). CDR3 size: 14 residues. Germline V gives CDR1 MNHEY, CDR2 SMNVEV (reference sequence). The germline V and J ends were trimmed by 5 bases and 7 bases, with 17 bases remaining between them. CDR3 amino acids: CASSGARGLGGYTF. CDR3 nucleotide sequence: TGTGCCAGCAGTGGCGCTCGGGGGCTGGGTGGCTACACCTTC.

The CDR3 nucleotides are TGTGCCAGCAGCCTCCGACAGATGGAAAAACTGTTTTTT. The encoded protein is CASSLRQMEKLFF. The gene calls are TRBV7-2 and TRBJ1-4; D may be TRBD1 (5 bases). Germline CDR1 reads SGHTA; CDR2 reads FQGNSA. This CDR3 has 13 residues. The ends were cut back, 5 bases at V and 8 bases at J, with 12 bases in the middle.

This sequence joins TRBV25-1 and TRBJ1-2; TRBD1 matches 9 bases. Trimming at V came to 6 bases and at J to 7 bases, leaving 12 bases not matched to a gene. The CDR3 totals 15 residues. Germline V gene sequence: CDR1 MGHDK, CDR2 SYGVNS. CDR3 sequence reads: CASRDHLGTGFGYTF. As DNA, the CDR3 is TGTGCCAGCAGGGACCATCTCGGGACAGGGTTTGGCTACACCTTC.

The chain couples TRBV9 to TRBJ2-3, with 7 bases lining up with TRBD2. Germline lookup yields CDR1 SGDLS and CDR2 YYNGEE. Trimming took 0 bases from V and 4 from J; bases not matched to a gene: 8. The CDR3 contains 16 residues. The DNA of the CDR3 is TGTGCCAGCAGCGTAGGGGCGGGAGTGGGTGCAGATACGCAGTATTTT. Amino acid sequence: CASSVGAGVGADTQYF.

The CDR3 loop is CASSLSGTGKNIQYF. The CDR3, as DNA: TGTGCCAGCAGTTTATCGGGGACAGGGAAAAACATTCAGTACTTC. The chain employs TRBV27 and TRBJ2-4; 9 bases are a match to TRBD1. From germline, CDR1 is MNHEY and CDR2 SMNVEV (reference sequence). Germline trimming cut 0 bases from V and 4 bases from J; bases unmatched to any gene: 1. This CDR3 has 15 residues.

The J gene is TRBJ2-7, the V gene TRBV5-4; 7 bases agree with TRBD2. This CDR3 is 18 amino acids long. The trim removed 0 bases at V and 2 bases at J, leaving 14 bases unmatched. Germline CDR1 SGHNT, CDR2 YYREEE (reference sequence). The CDR3 bases are TGTGCCAGCAGCTTGGATGGGCTAGCGGAGCAAAACACCTACGAGCAGTACTTC. Its translation is CASSLDGLAEQNTYEQYF.

The chain carries TRBV10-3 and TRBJ1-3; TRBD1 matches at 8 bases. The J segment lost 7 bases and the V segment lost 8 bases, leaving 7 bases of the junction unmatched. The CDR3 loop spans 13 amino acids. Per the germline V gene, CDR1 is ENHRY and CDR2 is SYGVKD. CDR3 residues: CAILYRGSNTIYF. For the CDR3, the DNA is TGTGCCATCCTATACAGGGGGAGTAACACCATATATTTT.

This chain uses TRBV18 with TRBJ1-4; TRBD1 matches at 7 bases. CDR3 length: 14 amino acids. J was trimmed by 7 bases and V by 6 bases; bases with no gene match: 8. The V gene's germline CDR1 is KGHSH and CDR2 LQKENI. The CDR3 coding sequence is TGTGCCAGCTCTCCAGACAGGGTGTTTGAAAAACTGTTTTTT. Translation gives CASSPDRVFEKLFF.

The chain is built from TRBV2 and TRBJ1-1; the D gene is possibly TRBD1 (5 bases). V lost 7 bases, J lost 0 bases, and 15 bases lay in between. Germline values: CDR1 SNHLY, CDR2 FYNNEI. The CDR3 is 15 amino acids. As DNA, the CDR3 is TGTGCCAGCATCTCAGGCGGGGGAATGAACACTGAAGCTTTCTTT. Encoded protein: CASISGGGMNTEAFF.

The V and J genes are TRBV6-1 and TRBJ1-2; weak D call: TRBD1 (6 bases). V lost 7 bases to trimming and J lost 2 bases, with 17 bases between them. The CDR3 contains 15 residues. The germline V gene encodes CDR1 MNHNS and CDR2 SASEGT. Written as DNA, the CDR3 is TGTGCCAGCATAATAGACGGGGGGCGCAACTATGGCTACACCTTC. This codes for CASIIDGGRNYGYTF.

This rearrangement joins TRBV7-8 to TRBJ1-5; TRBD1 matches 7 bases. The germline V gene has CDR1 SGHVS and CDR2 FQNEAQ. CDR3 length equals 16 residues. The junction had 14 bases not matched to a gene; V was cut back by 5 bases and J by 7 bases. CDR3: CASSPVRQGVRQPQHF. CDR3 in DNA: TGTGCCAGCAGCCCCGTCAGGCAGGGGGTTCGACAGCCCCAGCATTTT.

This clone has just a few counts. The CDR3 nucleotides read TGTGCCAGCAGGGCGGAGGGCAGGGAGTATGGCTACACCTTC. Translating it yields CASRAEGREYGYTF. The rearrangement joins TRBV28 to TRBJ1-2; D might be TRBD1 (5 bases). Trimming removed 6 bases at V and 5 bases at J, with 16 bases between. The CDR3 consists of 14 residues. The germline gives CDR1 MDHEN, CDR2 SYDVKM.

The CDR3 DNA reads as TGTGCCAGCAGCCCAGGCGGGTACTCTGGAAACACCATATATTTT. It is translated as CASSPGGYSGNTIYF. The genes are TRBV7-3 and TRBJ1-3; D is unresolved. Germline V gene lookup returns CDR1 SGHTA and CDR2 FQGTGA. The CDR3 is 15 residues long. The V end was cut by 5 bases, the J end by 0 bases, with 11 bases between.

V and J are TRBV9 and TRBJ2-1; D possibly corresponds to TRBD1 (6 bases). Germline loops: CDR1 SGDLS, CDR2 YYNGEE. The CDR3 consists of 17 residues. Deletions cut 0 bases from V and 7 bases from J, with 20 bases between. The CDR3 reads CASSVGGPSQLGNEQFF. CDR3 coding DNA: TGTGCCAGCAGCGTAGGGGGGCCCTCTCAGTTGGGGAATGAGCAGTTCTTC.

The chain has TRBV29-1 and TRBJ1-1; the match to TRBD1 covers 8 bases. The germline V gene encodes CDR1 SQVTM and CDR2 ANQGSEA. V lost 4 bases and J lost 7; bases outside the gene matches: 8. The CDR3 loop spans 13 amino acids. Here the CDR3 reads CSVVGRGLSEAFF. CDR3 bases: TGCAGCGTTGTGGGCAGGGGGCTTAGTGAAGCTTTCTTT.